This T cell receptor (beta chain) is drawn from a study of cytomegalovirus exposure and HLA in healthy donors. The PCR used 60 Vbeta and 13 Jbeta primers. Using immunoSEQ multiplex PCR, the repertoire was profiled, and TCRdb retains in-frame clones only, with some absent. The table includes 150,000 to 200,000 clones, around 77% detected once. CDR1 is SNHLY, CDR2 FYNNEI, per germline. The CDR3 sequence is 14 residues long. Trimming pared 7 bases from V and 1 base from J, leaving 10 bases between. The chain is built from TRBV2 and TRBJ2-2, with D perhaps TRBD2 (6 bases). The receptor's source is a woman in her 30s in good health and CMV-seronegative. Specimen: PBMCs. CDR3 loop: CASMGGMNTGELFF. CDR3 coding DNA: TGTGCCAGCATGGGGGGAATGAACACCGGGGAGCTGTTTTTT.